This T cell receptor (beta chain) was obtained from a study of tumor-infiltrating lymphocytes in primary liver carcinoma. Study-wide background: Sample counts of productive TCRbeta reads spanned roughly 3.65 to 8 million; these counts were similar across tissue types.

TCR beta cDNA came from approximately 490 ng total RNA, primed with a constant-region primer. Amplification in three nested multiplex PCR rounds with slightly modified ARM-PCR gave rise to TCR beta libraries. The first two PCR rounds used TRBV1-TRBV30 forward primers with a C-beta reverse primer, about 10 cycles each. TCRdb re-derived calls from the multiplex PCR reads in MiXCR, one entry per CDR3 protein. The profile covers 300,000 to 350,000 distinct CDR3 sequences, with less than 65% appearing a single time and roughly 6% taken by the ten largest. This clonotype was recorded at least ten times. The antigen is unknown. General study findings and limits: Significantly larger top-250-clone fractions were found in tumors than in blood (p = 0.039). It was tumor-adjacent and tumor-blood pairs that overlapped less than tumor region pairs did.

The germline V and J ends were trimmed by 5 bases and 0 bases, with 10 bases remaining between them. CDR3 length: 14 amino acids. Unsorted whole blood served as the source of blood RNA, and germline DNA was extracted as well. This chain links TRBV12-3 or TRBV12-4 with TRBJ1-1; D remains ambiguous. Sequenced: peripheral blood. The receptor comes from a man between 35 and 55 years old with primary liver carcinoma and hepatitis B virus infection. CDR3: CASSPDWMNTEAFF. The DNA for the CDR3 is TGTGCCAGCAGTCCCGACTGGATGAACACTGAAGCTTTCTTT.